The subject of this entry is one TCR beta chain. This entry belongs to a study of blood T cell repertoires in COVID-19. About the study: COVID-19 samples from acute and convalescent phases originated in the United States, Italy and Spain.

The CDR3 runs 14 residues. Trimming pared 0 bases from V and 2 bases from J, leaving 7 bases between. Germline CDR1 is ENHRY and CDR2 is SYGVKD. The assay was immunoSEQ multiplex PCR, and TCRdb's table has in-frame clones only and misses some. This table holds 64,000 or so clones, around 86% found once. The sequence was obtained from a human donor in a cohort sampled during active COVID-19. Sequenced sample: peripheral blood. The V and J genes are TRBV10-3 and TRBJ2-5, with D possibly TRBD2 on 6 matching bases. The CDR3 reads CAISESGTQETQYF. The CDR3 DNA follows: TGTGCCATCAGTGAGTCGGGGACTCAAGAGACCCAGTACTTC.